The present entry profiles one T cell receptor beta chain with its context. This sample was included in a study of control samples from healthy donors and cancer patients. TCRdb's copy holds only in-frame clones and misses some; the assay was immunoSEQ multiplex PCR. The sample holds approximately 130,000 clones, approximately 87% seen once. Germline values: CDR1 SGHTA, CDR2 FQGTGA. There are 16 residues in the CDR3. The V segment lost 5 bases and the J segment 1 base; nucleotides outside the gene matches: 10. The sequence derives from a man aged 25 to 45 in good health. V and J are TRBV7-3 and TRBJ1-1, with TRBD1 matching over 7 bases. Sequenced sample: blood. In DNA form, the CDR3 reads TGTGCCAGCAGCAGTCTCAGACAGGGAGGGAACACTGAAGCTTTCTTT. Translating gives CASSSLRQGGNTEAFF.